Sequencing of this TCR beta chain was carried out in a study of shared T cell receptors in the human thymus. Germline CDR1 LNHDA, CDR2 SQIVND (reference sequence). The CDR3 contains 12 residues. Trimming left V 11 bases short and J 7 bases short, with 14 bases between. TCRdb's copy holds only in-frame clones and misses some; the assay was immunoSEQ multiplex PCR. The sample consists of 640,000 or so clones, around 87% of them appearing once. This sample also belongs to another study, concerning human thymus T cells.

Material for sequencing was thymocytes. This sequence originates from a boy younger than two with a congenital heart defect. The V gene is TRBV19, the J gene TRBJ1-4; D may be TRBD1 (6 bases). Written as DNA, the CDR3 is TGTGCCGCAAGGGGGAGGGGTGAAAAACTGTTTTTT. This sequence encodes CAARGRGEKLFF.